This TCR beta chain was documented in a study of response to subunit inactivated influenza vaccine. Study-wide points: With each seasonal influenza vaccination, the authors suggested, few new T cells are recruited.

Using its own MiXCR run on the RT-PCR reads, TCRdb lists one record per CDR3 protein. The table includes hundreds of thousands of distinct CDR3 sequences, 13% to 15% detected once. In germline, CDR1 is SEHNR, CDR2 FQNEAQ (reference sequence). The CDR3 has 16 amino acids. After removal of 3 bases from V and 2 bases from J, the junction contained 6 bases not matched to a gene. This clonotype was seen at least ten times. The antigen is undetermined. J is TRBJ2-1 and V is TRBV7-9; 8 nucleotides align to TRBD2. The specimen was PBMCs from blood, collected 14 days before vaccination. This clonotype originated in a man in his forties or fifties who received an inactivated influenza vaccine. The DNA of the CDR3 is TGTGCCAGCAGCTTGGGCGGGGGGCTGACCTACAATGAGCAGTTCTTC. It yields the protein CASSLGGGLTYNEQFF.